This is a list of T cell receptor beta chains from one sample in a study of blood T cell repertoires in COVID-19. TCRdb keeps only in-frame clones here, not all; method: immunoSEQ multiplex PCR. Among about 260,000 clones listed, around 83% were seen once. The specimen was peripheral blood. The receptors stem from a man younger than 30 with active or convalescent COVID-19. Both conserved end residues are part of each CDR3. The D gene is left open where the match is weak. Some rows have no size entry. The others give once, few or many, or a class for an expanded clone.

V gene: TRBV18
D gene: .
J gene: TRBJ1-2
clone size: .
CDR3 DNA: TGTGCCAGCTCACCACTCGAAGGGGTTAGGAACTATGGCTACACCTTC
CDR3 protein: CASSPLEGVRNYGYTF

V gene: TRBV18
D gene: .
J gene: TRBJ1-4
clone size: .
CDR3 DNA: TGTGCCAGCTCACCCTCCTTCGGGGGGGCAACTAATGAAAAACTGTTTTTT
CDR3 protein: CASSPSFGGATNEKLFF

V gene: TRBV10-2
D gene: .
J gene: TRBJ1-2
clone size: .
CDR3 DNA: TGCGCCAGCAGTGAGTCAAGGGGGATGGGGGACTATGGCTACACCTTC
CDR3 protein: CASSESRGMGDYGYTF

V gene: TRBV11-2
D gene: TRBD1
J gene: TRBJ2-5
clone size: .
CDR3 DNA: TGTGCCAGCAGCCAGGGGGACAAGGTAGAGACCCAGTACTTC
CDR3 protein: CASSQGDKVETQYF

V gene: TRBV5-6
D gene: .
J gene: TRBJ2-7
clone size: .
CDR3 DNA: TGTGCCAGCAGCCCGGGAGTTGTGGGTAGCTCCTACGAGCAGTACTTC
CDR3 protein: CASSPGVVGSSYEQYF

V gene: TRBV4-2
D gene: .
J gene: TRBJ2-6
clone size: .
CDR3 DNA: TGTGCCAGCAGCCAAGATGCGGGCTCTGGGGCCAACGTCCTGACTTTC
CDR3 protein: CASSQDAGSGANVLTF

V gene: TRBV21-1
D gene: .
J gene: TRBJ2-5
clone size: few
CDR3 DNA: TGTGCCACCTATAGCGGGGCACGCCAAGAGACCCAGTACTTC
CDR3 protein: CATYSGARQETQYF

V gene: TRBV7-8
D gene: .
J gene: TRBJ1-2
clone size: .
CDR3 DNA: TGTGCCAGCAGCTTAGCGAGGGTGGGTGGCTACACCTTC
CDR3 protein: CASSLARVGGYTF

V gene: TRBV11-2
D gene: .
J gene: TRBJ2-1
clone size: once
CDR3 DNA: TGTGCCAGCAGCTTCTCTAGCATCTATGAGCAGTTCTTC
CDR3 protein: CASSFSSIYEQFF

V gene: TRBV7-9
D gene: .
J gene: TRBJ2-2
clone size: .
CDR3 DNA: TGTGCCAGCAGCTTAAGGTCTGGGGCCCGCGGCGGGGAGCTGTTTTTT
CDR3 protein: CASSLRSGARGGELFF

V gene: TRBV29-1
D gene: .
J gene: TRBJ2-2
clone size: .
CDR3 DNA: TGCAGCGTTGATCAGGCAGGGGCCCCCGGGGAGCTGTTTTTT
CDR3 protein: CSVDQAGAPGELFF

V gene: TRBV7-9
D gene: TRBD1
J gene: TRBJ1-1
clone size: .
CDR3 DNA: TGTGTATCTGGTCGTGGTGTGGGACAGGGGTTGGCTGAAGCTTTCTTT
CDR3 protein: CVSGRGVGQGLAEAFF

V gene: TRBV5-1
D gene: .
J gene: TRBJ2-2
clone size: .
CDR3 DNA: TGCGCCAGCAGCTTTGGGCGGGAGAACACCGGGGAGCTGTTTTTT
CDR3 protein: CASSFGRENTGELFF

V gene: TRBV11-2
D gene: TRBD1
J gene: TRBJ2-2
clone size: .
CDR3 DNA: TGTGCCAGCAGCCGCGGGACAGGGGTTACCGGGGAGCTGTTTTTT
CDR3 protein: CASSRGTGVTGELFF

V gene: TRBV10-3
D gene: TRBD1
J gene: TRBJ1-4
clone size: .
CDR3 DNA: TGTGCCATCAAAACAGGGGAGGATGAAAAACTGTTTTTT
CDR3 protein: CAIKTGEDEKLFF

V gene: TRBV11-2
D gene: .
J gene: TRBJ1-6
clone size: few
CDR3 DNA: TGTGCCAGCAGCCAACAGGGTTTGTCCAATTCACCCCTCCACTTT
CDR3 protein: CASSQQGLSNSPLHF

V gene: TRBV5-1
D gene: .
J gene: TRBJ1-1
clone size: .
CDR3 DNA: TGCGCCAGCAGCTTGAATAGGGGGGGCACTGAAGCTTTCTTT
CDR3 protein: CASSLNRGGTEAFF

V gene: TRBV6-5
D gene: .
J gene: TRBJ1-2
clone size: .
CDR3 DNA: TGTGCCAGCAGTTCTCTACGTCAAGGCTACACCTTC
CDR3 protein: CASSSLRQGYTF

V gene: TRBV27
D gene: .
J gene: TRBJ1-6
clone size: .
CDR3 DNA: TGTGCCACTTCCACCCGAACTACAAGGAATTCACCCCTCCACTTT
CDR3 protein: CATSTRTTRNSPLHF

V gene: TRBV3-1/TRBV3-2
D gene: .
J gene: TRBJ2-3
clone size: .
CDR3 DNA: TGTGCCAGCAGCCAAGGTGTGGACTCCCGCACAGATACGCAGTATTTT
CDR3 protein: CASSQGVDSRTDTQYF

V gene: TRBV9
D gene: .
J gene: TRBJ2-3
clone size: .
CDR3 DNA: TGTGCCAGCAGCGTAGGCAGGGGAGGGACAGATACGCAGTATTTT
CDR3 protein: CASSVGRGGTDTQYF

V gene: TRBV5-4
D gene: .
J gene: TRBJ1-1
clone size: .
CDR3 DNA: TGTGCCAGCAGCTCTAAAGGGGAGGGCACTGAAGCTTTCTTT
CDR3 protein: CASSSKGEGTEAFF

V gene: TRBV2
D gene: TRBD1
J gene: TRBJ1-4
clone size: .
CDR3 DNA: TGTGCCAGCAGGGGGGACAGCGTGAATGAAAAACTGTTTTTT
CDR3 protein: CASRGDSVNEKLFF

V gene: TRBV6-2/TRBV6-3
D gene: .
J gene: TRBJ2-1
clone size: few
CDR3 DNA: TGTGCCAGCAGCTTCGGCTACAATGAGCAGTTCTTC
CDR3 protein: CASSFGYNEQFF

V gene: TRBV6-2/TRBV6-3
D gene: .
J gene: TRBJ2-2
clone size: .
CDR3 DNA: TGTGCCAGCAGTGCCCTATCAGGGGAGCTGTTTTTT
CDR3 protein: CASSALSGELFF

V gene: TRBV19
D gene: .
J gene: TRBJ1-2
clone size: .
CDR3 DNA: TGTGCCAGTACGGCCCTCGGGCAGGGCTACGGCTACACCTTC
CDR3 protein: CASTALGQGYGYTF

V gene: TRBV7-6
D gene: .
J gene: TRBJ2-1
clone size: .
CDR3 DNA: TGTGCCAGCAGCCCCCGGGGAGACAATGAGCAGTTCTTC
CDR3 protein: CASSPRGDNEQFF

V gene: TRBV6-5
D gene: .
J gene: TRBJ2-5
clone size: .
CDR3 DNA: TGTGCCAGCAGTTACCAACAGGGGAGGGAGACCCAGTACTTC
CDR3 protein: CASSYQQGRETQYF

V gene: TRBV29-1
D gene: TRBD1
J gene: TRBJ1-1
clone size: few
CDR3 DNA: TGCAGCGTGGGGGACAGGATGAACACTGAAGCTTTCTTT
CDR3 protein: CSVGDRMNTEAFF

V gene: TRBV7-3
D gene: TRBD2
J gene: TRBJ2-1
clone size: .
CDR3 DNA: TGTGCCAGCAGCCGACAAGCGGGAGGGGCGGGCGATGAGCAGTTCTTC
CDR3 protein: CASSRQAGGAGDEQFF

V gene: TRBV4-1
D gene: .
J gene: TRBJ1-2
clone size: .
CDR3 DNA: TGCGCCAGCAGCCATCCCCAGGGGATCTATGGCTACACCTTC
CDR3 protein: CASSHPQGIYGYTF

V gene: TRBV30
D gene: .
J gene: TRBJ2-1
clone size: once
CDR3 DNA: TGTGCCTGGAGTGTTATAAGGGGCATAATCAATGAGCAGTTCTTC
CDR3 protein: CAWSVIRGIINEQFF

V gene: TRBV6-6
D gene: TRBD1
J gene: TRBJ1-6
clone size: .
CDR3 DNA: TGTGCCAGCAGTCGTGAGGGGACTTTTCAGGGGGCTCCCTTTCCCCTCCACTTT
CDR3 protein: CASSREGTFQGAPFPLHF

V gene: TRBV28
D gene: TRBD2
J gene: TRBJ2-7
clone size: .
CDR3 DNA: TGTGCCAGCAGTCCCACGGGAGGGGACGAGCAGTACTTC
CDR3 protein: CASSPTGGDEQYF

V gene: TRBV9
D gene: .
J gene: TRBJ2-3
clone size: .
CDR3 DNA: TGTGCCAGCAGCGTACTGGCCGCGGGGTCTATAAATACGCAGTATTTT
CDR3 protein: CASSVLAAGSINTQYF

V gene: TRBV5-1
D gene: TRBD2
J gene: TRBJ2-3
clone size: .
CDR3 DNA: TGCGCCAGCAGCATCCTAGCGGGAACAGATACGCAGTATTTT
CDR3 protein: CASSILAGTDTQYF

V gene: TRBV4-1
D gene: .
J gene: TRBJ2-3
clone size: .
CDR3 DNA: TGCGCCAGCAGCCAAGATCGGGGGAGAAGGGCAGATACGCAGTATTTT
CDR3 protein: CASSQDRGRRADTQYF

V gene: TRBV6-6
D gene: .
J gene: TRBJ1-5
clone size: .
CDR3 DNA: TGTGCCAGCAGTTACTCAATAGGAGCAGGGCAGCCCCAGCATTTT
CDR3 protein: CASSYSIGAGQPQHF

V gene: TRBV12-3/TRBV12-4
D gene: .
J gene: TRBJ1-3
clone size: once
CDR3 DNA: TGTGCCAGCAGGGGGACAGGAAACACCATATATTTT
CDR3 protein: CASRGTGNTIYF

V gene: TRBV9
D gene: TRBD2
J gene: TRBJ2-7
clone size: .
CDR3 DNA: TGTGCCAGCAGCGCCTCCGGTACTAGCGGAGTCTACGAGCAGTACTTC
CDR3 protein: CASSASGTSGVYEQYF

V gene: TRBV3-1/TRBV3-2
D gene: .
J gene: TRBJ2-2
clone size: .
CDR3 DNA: TGTGCCAGCAGCCAAGATCAGGACATGTATCTTAGGGGGGAGCTGTTTTTT
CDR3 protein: CASSQDQDMYLRGELFF

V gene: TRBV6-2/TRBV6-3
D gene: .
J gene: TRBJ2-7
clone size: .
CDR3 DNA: TGTGCCAGCAGCGAATACCTAATCCCCGCTCCCGAGCAGTACTTC
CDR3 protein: CASSEYLIPAPEQYF

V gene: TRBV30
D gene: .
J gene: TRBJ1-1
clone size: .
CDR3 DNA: TGTGCCTGGAGTGCTTCTAGAACGTCTGAAGCTTTCTTT
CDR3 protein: CAWSASRTSEAFF

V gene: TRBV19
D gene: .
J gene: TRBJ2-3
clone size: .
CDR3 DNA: TGTGCCAGTAGCCGCCCCAAGGAGTCCCGCACAGATACGCAGTATTTT
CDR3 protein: CASSRPKESRTDTQYF

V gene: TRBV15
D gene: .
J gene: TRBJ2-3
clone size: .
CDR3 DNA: TGTGCCACCAGCAGAGCCAGGCGGGCAGGAGATACGCAGTATTTT
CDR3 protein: CATSRARRAGDTQYF

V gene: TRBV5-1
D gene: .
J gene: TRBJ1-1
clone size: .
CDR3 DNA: TGCGCCAGCAGCCAAGTAGGGGGCACTGAAGCTTTCTTT
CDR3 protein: CASSQVGGTEAFF

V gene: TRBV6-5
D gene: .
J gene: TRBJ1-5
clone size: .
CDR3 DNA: TGTGCCAGCAGTTATGGGGGGTCCGATCTCCAGCATTTT
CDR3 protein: CASSYGGSDLQHF